This T cell receptor (beta chain) was found in a study of T cell responses to AZD1222 COVID-19 vaccine. Notes on the study in general: Repertoire sampling occurred only after the peak T cell response. The number of AZD1222 recipients seropositive at baseline was only five or six.

On this clone: What it binds is not known.

Using immunoSEQ multiplex PCR, the repertoire was profiled, and TCRdb retains in-frame clones only, with some absent. The sample carries a few hundred thousand clones, about 92% recorded once. V shed 0 bases and J shed 9 bases, with 13 bases lying between them. In germline, CDR1 is SGHRS, CDR2 YFSETQ. The CDR3 length is 14 residues. Specimen: peripheral blood, collected on day 0 of AZD1222 vaccination. This clonotype was sampled from an adult in good health. The chain couples TRBV5-1 to TRBJ2-1; D is perhaps TRBD1 (6 bases). CDR3 loop: CASSLGDKGGEQFF. The CDR3 region has the DNA TGCGCCAGCAGCTTGGGGGACAAAGGGGGTGAGCAGTTCTTC.